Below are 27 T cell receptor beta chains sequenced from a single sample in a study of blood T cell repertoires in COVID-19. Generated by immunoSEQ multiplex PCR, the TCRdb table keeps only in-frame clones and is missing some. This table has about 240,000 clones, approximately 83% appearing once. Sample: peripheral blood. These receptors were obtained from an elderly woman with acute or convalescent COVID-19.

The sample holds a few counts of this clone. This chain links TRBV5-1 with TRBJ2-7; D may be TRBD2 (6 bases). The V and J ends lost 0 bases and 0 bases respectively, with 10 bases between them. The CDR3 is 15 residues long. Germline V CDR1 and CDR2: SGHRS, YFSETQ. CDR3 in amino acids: CASSLAGGSSYEQYF. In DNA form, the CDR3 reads TGCGCCAGCAGCTTGGCCGGGGGTAGCTCCTACGAGCAGTACTTC.

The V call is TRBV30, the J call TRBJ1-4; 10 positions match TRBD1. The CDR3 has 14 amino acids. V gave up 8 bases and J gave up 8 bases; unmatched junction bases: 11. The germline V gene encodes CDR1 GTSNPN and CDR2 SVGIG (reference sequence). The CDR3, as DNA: TGTGCCCTAGGGTCCGACAGGGGGCCGGAAAAACTGTTTTTT. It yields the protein CALGSDRGPEKLFF.

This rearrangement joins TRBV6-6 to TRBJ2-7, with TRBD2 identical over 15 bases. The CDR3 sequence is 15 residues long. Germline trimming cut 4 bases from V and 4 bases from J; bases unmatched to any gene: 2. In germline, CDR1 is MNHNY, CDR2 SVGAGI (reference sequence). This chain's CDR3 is CASSSGLAGGYEQYF. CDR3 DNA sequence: TGTGCCAGCAGTTCGGGACTAGCGGGGGGTTACGAGCAGTACTTC.

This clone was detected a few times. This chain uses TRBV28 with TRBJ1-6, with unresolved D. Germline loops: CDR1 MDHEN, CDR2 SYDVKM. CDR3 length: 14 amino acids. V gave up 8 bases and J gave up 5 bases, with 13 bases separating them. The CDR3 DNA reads TGTGCCAGCGGCAGAGGTCCGGATAATTCACCCCTCCACTTT. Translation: CASGRGPDNSPLHF.

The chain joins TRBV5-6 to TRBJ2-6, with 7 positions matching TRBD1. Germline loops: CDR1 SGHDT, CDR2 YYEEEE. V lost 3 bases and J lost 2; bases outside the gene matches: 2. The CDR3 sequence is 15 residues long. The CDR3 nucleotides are TGTGCCAGCAGCTCAACAGGGGCTGGGGCCAACGTCCTGACTTTC. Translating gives CASSSTGAGANVLTF.

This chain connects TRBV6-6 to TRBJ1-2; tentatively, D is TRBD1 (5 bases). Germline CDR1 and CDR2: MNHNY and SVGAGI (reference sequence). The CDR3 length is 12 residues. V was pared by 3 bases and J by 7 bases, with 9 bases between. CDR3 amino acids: CASSYAGGGYTF. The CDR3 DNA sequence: TGTGCCAGCAGTTATGCGGGGGGTGGCTACACCTTC.

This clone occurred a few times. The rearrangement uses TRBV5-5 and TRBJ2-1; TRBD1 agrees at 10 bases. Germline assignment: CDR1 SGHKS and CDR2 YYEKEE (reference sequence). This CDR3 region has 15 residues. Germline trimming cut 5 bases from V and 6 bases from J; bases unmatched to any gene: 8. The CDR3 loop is CASRKGTGDGNEQFF. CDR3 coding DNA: TGTGCCAGCAGAAAAGGGACAGGGGATGGCAATGAGCAGTTCTTC.

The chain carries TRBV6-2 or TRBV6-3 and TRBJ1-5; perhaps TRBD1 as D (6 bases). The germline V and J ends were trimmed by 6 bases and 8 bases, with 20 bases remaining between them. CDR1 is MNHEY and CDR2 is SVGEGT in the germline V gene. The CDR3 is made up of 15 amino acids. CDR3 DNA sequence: TGTGCCAGCAGCCCGGTGGGGGCCCTAGGGGAGCCCCAGCATTTT. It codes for CASSPVGALGEPQHF.

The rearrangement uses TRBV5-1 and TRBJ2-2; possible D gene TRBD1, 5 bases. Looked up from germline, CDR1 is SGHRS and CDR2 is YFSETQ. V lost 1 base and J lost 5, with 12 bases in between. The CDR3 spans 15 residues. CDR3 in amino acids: CASSLIGSGTGELFF. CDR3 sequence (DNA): TGCGCCAGCAGCTTGATCGGATCAGGGACCGGGGAGCTGTTTTTT.

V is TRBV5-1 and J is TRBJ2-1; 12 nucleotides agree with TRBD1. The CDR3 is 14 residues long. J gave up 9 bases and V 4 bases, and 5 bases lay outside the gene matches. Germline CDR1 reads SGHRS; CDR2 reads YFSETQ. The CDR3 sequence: CASSPGTGGGEQFF. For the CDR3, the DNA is TGCGCCAGCAGCCCCGGGACAGGGGGCGGTGAGCAGTTCTTC. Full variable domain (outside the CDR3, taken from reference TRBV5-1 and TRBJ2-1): KAGVTQTPRYLIKTRGQQVTLSCSPISGHRSVSWYQQTPGQGLQFLFEYFSETQRNKGNFPGRFSGRQFSNSRSEMNVSTLELGDSALYLCASSPGTGGGEQFFGPGTRLTVL.

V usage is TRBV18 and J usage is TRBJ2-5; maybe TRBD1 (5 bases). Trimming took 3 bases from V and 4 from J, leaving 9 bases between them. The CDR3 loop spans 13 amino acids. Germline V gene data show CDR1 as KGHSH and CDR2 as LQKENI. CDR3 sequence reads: CASSPDSLETQYF. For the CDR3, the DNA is TGTGCCAGCTCACCTGACAGCTTAGAGACCCAGTACTTC.

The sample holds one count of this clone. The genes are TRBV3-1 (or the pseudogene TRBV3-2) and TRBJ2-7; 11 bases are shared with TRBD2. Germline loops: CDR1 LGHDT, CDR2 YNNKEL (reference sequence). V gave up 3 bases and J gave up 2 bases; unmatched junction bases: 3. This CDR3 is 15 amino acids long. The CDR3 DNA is TGTGCCAGCAGCCAGGGGACTAGCGGCCCCTACGAGCAGTACTTC. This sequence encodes CASSQGTSGPYEQYF.

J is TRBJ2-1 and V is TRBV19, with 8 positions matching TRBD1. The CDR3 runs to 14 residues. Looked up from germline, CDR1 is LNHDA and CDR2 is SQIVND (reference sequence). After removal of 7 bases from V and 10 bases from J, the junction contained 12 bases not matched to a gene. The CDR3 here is CASIETQGAREQFF. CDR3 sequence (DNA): TGTGCCAGTATCGAGACTCAGGGGGCCCGGGAGCAGTTCTTC.

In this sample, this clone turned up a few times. This CDR3 is CASTRAGANTGELFF. DNA of the CDR3: TGCGCCAGCACTCGAGCGGGGGCTAACACCGGGGAGCTGTTTTTT. V usage is TRBV5-1 and J usage is TRBJ2-2; 8 positions match TRBD2. CDR1 is SGHRS, CDR2 YFSETQ, per germline. CDR3 length: 15 residues. V was pared by 6 bases and J by 2 bases, with 6 bases of the junction left unmatched.

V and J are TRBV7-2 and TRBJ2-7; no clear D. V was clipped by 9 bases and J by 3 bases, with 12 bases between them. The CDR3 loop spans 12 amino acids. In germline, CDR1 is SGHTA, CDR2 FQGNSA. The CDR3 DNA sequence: TGTGCCAGTCCGAGCCGAGGCTACGAGCAGTACTTC. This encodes CASPSRGYEQYF.

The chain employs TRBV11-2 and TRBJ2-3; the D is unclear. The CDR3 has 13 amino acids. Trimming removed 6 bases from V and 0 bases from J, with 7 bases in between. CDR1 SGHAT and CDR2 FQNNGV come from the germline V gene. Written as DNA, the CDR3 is TGTGCCAGCAGTTACAGCAGCACAGATACGCAGTATTTT. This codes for CASSYSSTDTQYF.

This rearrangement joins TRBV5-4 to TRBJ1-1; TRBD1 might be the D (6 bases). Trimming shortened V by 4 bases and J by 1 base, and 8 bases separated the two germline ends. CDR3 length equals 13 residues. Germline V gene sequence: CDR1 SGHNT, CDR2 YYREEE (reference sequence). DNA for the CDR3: TGTGCCAGCAGCGGACAGCAGAACACTGAAGCTTTCTTT. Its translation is CASSGQQNTEAFF.

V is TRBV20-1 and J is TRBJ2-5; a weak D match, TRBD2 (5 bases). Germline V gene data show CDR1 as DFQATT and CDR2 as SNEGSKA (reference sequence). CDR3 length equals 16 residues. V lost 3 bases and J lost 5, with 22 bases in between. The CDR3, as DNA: TGCAGTGCTAGTACTACCTCTACCGGGAAATGGGAGACCCAGTACTTC. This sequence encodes CSASTTSTGKWETQYF.

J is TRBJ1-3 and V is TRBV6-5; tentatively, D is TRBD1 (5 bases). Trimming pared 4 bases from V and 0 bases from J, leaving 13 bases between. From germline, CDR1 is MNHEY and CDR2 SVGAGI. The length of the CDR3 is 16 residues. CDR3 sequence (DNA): TGTGCCAGCAGTTGGGTCGGGGGTCACTCTGGAAACACCATATATTTT. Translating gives CASSWVGGHSGNTIYF.

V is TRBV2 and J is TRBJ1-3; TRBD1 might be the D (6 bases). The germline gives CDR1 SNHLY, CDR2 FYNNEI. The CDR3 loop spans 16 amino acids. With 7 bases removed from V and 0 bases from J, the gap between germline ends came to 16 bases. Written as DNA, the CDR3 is TGTGCCAGCACCATGCACAGGGATCCCTCTGGAAACACCATATATTTT. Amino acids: CASTMHRDPSGNTIYF.

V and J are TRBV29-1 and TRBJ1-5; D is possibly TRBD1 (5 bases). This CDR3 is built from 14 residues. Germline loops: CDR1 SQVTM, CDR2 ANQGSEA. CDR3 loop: CSATADNSNQPQHF. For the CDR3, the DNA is TGCAGTGCGACAGCCGATAATAGCAATCAGCCCCAGCATTTT. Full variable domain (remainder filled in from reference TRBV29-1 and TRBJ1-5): SAVISQKPSRDICQRGTSLTIQCQVDSQVTMMFWYRQQPGQSLTLIATANQGSEATYESGFVIDKFPISRPNLTFSTLTVSNMSPEDSSIYLCSATADNSNQPQHFGDGTRLSIL.

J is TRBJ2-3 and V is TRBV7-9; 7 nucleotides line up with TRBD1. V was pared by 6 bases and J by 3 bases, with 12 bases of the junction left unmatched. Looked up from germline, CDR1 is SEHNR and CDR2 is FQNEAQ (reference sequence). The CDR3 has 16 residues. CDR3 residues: CASSSPGQEWTDTQYF. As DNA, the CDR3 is TGTGCCAGCAGTTCACCCGGACAGGAGTGGACAGATACGCAGTATTTT.

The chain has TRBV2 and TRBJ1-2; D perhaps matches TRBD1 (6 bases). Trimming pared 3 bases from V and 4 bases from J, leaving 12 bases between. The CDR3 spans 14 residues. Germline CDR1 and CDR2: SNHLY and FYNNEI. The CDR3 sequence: CASSELTGGYGYTF. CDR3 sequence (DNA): TGTGCCAGCAGTGAGCTGACAGGCGGCTATGGCTACACCTTC.

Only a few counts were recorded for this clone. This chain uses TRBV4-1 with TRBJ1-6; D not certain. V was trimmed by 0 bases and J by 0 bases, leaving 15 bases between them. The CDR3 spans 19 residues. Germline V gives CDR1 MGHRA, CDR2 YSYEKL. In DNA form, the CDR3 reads TGCGCCAGCAGCCAAGAGCAAACCCTCGGCGGCTCCTATAATTCACCCCTCCACTTT. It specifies CASSQEQTLGGSYNSPLHF.

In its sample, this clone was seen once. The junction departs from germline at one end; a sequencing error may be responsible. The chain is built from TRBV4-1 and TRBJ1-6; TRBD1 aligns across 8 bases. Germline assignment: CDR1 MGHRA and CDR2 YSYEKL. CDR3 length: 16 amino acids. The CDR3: CASSQVFQTGDLVGPF. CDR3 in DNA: TGCGCCAGCAGCCAAGTTTTCCAGACAGGGGACTTGGTTGGGCCGTTT.

The DNA of the CDR3 is TGCGCCAGCAGCTTGGGCAGGGCCACTGAAGCTTTCTTT. It yields the protein CASSLGRATEAFF. The gene calls are TRBV5-1 and TRBJ1-1, with D possibly matching TRBD1 (5 bases). The CDR3 consists of 13 residues. Germline loops: CDR1 SGHRS, CDR2 YFSETQ. The V end was cut by 0 bases, the J end by 4 bases, with 7 bases between.

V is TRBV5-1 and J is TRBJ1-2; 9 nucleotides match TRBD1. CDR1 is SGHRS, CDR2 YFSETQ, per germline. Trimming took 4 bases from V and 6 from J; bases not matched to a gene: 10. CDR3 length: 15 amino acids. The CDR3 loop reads CASSPGGRTGDGYTF. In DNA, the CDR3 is TGCGCCAGCAGCCCTGGAGGCAGGACAGGGGATGGCTACACCTTC.